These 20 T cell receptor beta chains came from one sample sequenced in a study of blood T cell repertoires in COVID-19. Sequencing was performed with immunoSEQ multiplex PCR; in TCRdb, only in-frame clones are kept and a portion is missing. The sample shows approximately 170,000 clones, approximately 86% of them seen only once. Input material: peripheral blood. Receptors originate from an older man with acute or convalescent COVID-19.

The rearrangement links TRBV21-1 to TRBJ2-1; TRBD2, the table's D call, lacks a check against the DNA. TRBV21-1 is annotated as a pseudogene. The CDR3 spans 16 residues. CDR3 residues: CASSKEISGSNNEQFF. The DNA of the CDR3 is TGTGCCAGCAGCAAAGAGATTAGCGGGAGTAATAATGAGCAGTTCTTC.

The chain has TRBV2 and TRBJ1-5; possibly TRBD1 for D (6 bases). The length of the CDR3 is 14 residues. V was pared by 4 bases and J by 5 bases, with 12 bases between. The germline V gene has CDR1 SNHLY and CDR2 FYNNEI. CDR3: CASSVQGMDQPQHF. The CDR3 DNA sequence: TGTGCCAGCAGTGTACAGGGTATGGATCAGCCCCAGCATTTT.

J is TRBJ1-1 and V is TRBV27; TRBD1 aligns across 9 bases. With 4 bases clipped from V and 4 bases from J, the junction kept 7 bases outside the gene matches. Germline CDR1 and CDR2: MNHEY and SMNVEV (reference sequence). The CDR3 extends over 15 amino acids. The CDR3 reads CASSSRTGAFTEAFF. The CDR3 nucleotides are TGTGCCAGCAGTTCCCGGACAGGGGCGTTCACTGAAGCTTTCTTT.

CDR3 DNA sequence: TGTGCCAGCAGCTTAGGCGGGGCCTCTGGGGCCAACGTCCTGACTTTC. It specifies CASSLGGASGANVLTF. V is TRBV5-4 and J is TRBJ2-6; D is possibly TRBD2 (6 bases). V lost 2 bases, J lost 0 bases, and 9 bases lay in between. Germline V lookup: CDR1 SGHNT, CDR2 YYREEE (reference sequence). The CDR3 length is 16 residues.

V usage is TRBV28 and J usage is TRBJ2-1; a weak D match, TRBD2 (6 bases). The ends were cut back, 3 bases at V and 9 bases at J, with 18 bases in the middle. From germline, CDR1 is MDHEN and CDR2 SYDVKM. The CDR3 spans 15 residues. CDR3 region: CASSFIYGRFGEQFF. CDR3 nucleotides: TGTGCCAGCAGTTTTATTTACGGGAGATTCGGTGAGCAGTTCTTC.

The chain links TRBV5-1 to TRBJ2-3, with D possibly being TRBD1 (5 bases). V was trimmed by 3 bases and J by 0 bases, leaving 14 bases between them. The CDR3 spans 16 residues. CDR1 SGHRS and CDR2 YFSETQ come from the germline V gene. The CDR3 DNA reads TGCGCCAGCAGCTGGGGCCCCCAGTGGAGCACAGATACGCAGTATTTT. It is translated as CASSWGPQWSTDTQYF.

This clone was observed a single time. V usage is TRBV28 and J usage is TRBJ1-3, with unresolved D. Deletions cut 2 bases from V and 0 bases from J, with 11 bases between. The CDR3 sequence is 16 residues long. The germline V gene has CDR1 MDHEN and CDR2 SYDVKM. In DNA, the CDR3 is TGTGCCAGCAGTTTAAAGAGCTTTTACTCTGGAAACACCATATATTTT. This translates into CASSLKSFYSGNTIYF.

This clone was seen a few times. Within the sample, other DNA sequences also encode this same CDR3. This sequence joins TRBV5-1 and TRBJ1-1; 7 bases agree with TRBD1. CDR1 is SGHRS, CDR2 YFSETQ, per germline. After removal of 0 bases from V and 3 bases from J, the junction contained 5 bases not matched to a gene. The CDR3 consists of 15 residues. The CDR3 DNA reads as TGCGCCAGCAGCTTGGCCGGCAGGGGGGACACTGAAGCTTTCTTT. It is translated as CASSLAGRGDTEAFF.

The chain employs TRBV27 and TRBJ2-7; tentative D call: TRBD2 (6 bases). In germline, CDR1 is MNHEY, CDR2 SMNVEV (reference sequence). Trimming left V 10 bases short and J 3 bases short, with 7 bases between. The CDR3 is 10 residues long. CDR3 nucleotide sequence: TGTGCCACCGGGGGCTACGAGCAGTACTTC. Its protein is CATGGYEQYF.

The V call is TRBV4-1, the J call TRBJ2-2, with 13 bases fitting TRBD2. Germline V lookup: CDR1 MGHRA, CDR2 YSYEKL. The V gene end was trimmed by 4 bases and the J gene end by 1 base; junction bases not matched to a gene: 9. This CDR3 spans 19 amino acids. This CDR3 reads CASSLRTSGSGGNTGELFF. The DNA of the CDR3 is TGCGCCAGCAGCCTGCGGACTAGCGGGAGCGGGGGGAACACCGGGGAGCTGTTTTTT.

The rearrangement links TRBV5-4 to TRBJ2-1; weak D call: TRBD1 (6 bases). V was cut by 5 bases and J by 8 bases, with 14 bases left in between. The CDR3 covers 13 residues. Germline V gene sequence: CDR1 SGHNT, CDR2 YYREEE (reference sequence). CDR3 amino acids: CASREQGGYEQFF. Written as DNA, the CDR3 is TGTGCCAGCAGGGAACAGGGTGGGTATGAGCAGTTCTTC.

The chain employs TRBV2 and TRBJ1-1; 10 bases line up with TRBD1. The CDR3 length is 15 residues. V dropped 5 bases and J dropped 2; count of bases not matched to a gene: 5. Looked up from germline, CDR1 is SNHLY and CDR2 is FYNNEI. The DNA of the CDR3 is TGTGCCAGCAGTCCCTGGACAGGGGGAAACACTGAAGCTTTCTTT. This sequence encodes CASSPWTGGNTEAFF.

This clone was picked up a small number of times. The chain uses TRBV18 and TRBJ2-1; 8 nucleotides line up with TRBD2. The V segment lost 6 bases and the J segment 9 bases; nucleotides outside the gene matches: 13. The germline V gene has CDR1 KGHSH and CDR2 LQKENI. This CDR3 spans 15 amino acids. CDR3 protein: CASSISGNGEGEQFF. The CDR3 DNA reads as TGTGCCAGCTCGATTAGCGGGAATGGAGAGGGTGAGCAGTTCTTC.

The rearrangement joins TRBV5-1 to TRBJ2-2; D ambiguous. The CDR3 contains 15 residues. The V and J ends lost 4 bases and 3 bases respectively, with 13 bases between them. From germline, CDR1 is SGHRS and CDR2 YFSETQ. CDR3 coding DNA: TGCGCCAGCAGCCAGCTAGATCGGGACACCGGGGAGCTGTTTTTT. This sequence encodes CASSQLDRDTGELFF.

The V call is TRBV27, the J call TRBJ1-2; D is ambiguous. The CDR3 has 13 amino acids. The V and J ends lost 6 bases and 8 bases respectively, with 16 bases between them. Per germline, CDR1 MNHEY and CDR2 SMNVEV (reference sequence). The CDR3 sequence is CASRTGGSDGYTF. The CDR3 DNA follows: TGTGCCAGCAGGACTGGAGGTTCGGACGGCTACACCTTC.

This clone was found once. CDR3 protein: CATSREVAEGYTF. Here the CDR3 DNA reads TGTGCCACCAGCAGAGAAGTTGCGGAAGGCTACACCTTC. This chain connects TRBV15 to TRBJ1-2; D not certain. The V and J ends lost 0 bases and 8 bases respectively, with 10 bases between them. This CDR3 contains 13 residues. Germline V gene lookup returns CDR1 LNHNV and CDR2 YYDKDF (reference sequence).

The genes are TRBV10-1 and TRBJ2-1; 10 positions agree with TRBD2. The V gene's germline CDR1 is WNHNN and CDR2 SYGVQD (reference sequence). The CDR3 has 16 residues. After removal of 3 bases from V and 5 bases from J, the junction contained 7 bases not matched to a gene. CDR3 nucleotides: TGCGCCAGCAGTGACCCCGGGACTAGCGACGACAATGAGCAGTTCTTC. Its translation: CASSDPGTSDDNEQFF.

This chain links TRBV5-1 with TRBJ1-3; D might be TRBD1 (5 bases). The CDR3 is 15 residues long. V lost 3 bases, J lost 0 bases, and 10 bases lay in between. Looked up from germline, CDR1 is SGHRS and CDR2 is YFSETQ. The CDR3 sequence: CASSSDTHSGNTIYF. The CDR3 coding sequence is TGCGCCAGCAGCTCGGACACTCACTCTGGAAACACCATATATTTT.

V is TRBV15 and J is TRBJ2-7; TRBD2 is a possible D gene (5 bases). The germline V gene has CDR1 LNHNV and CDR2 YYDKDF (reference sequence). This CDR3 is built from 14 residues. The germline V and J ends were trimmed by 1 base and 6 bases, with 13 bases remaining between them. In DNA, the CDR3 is TGTGCCACCAGCAGAGGAGCGGAGTTCTTCGAGCAGTACTTC. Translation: CATSRGAEFFEQYF.

CDR3 bases: TGTGCCATCCTGACAGGGAGCTCCTACAATGAGCAGTTCTTC. Translated: CAILTGSSYNEQFF. The V gene is TRBV28, the J gene TRBJ2-1, with 7 positions matching TRBD1. The CDR3 sequence is 14 residues long. The V gene end was trimmed by 10 bases and the J gene end by 0 bases; junction bases not matched to a gene: 6. Germline V gene data show CDR1 as MDHEN and CDR2 as SYDVKM.